This entry describes one T cell receptor (beta chain). This clonotype was seen a handful of times. The target of this receptor is not known. Qualities for individual bases were not recorded, and no much larger clone is one base off. The CDR3 has 14 amino acids, counting the end cysteine and phenylalanine. The read is trimmed to its CDR3 DNA, 42 bases read in frame from base 1. The germline V gene gives CDR1 as SNHLY and CDR2 as FYNNEI. V has 1 base trimmed and J has 3 bases trimmed; junction bases matching no gene number 1. Receptor amplification or capture employed PCR. Sequencing took place on an Illumina HiSeq 2500. TCR library preparation used molecular barcoding, with unique molecular identifiers applied to normalize quantification of the TCRbeta repertoire. TCRdb trimmed public reads at Q25 via fastp, called clones via MiXCR and kept in-frame beta chains. Rows are combined by CDR3 protein, so each entry shows the most common genes and DNA. The table for this sample lists almost 250,000 distinct CDR3 sequences; 20% to 30% of them were counted only once. The ten biggest clones cover over 2.5% of the sample.

Sample treatment or condition, as interpreted from the label and publication: allogeneic hematopoietic cell transplantation with graft depleted of TCRalphabeta T cells and CD19 B cells. TCRalphabeta/CD19-depleted allogeneic hematopoietic cell grafts were given to the transplant recipients, all of whom were children. The entry originates in a study of T-cell reconstitution after alpha-beta-depleted transplantation in children listed by TCRdb under 2016. With respect to the entire study: The study quantitatively tracked T-cell immune reconstitution after TCRalphabeta/CD19-depleted allogeneic hematopoietic cell transplantation in children using TCR repertoire profiling.

What the research found in general, with its limitations: The high TCRbeta diversity at day 60 in some patients was ascribed to recipient T cells and intrathymic progenitors that had survived conditioning. Hyperexpanded clone frequencies declined over subsequent months; after one year, T-cell counts and TCRbeta diversity were mostly attributed to newly produced T cells. The apparently early alphabetaT-cell count recovery about two months after transplant was reportedly dependent on only several hundred rapidly expanded clones derived from non-depleted graft cells.

The sequence links TRBV2 to TRBJ2-7; the junction holds 9 bases that match TRBD2. The TCR comes from a girl aged 2-9 years with Fanconi anemia, due to receive a stem cell transplant. The material was PBMCs, obtained before TCRalphabeta/CD19-depleted stem cell transplant. The encoded CDR3 is CASSEGRGGYEQYF. The bases read TGTGCCAGCAGTGAAGGGCGGGGGGGCTACGAGCAGTACTTC.